Below are 11 T cell receptor beta chains sequenced from a single sample in a study of CD8 T cells in Susac syndrome. The RNA, 0.5 to 1 ug, was put through reverse transcription using random hexamers. One entry per CDR3 protein, called by TCRdb with MiXCR from the immunoSEQ multiplex PCR reads. The sample carries some 130,000 distinct CDR3 sequences, around 95% recorded once. Sequences were obtained from CD8+ T cells from PBMCs. The receptor source for this set is a human donor with Susac syndrome.

The chain recombines TRBV9 with TRBJ1-1, with TRBD1 matching 8 bases. With V trimmed by 3 bases and J by 3 bases, 4 bases remained unmatched. This CDR3 comprises 14 residues. CDR1 and CDR2 from the germline V gene are SGDLS and YYNGEE. CDR3 sequence reads: CASSGQGIDTEAFF. In nucleotides, the CDR3 is TGTGCCAGCAGCGGACAGGGGATCGACACTGAAGCTTTCTTT.

The chain combines TRBV7-6 with TRBJ2-1; D is possibly TRBD2 (5 bases). The length of the CDR3 is 14 residues. Trimming shortened V by 5 bases and J by 7 bases, and 15 bases separated the two germline ends. CDR1 and CDR2 from the germline V gene are SGHVS and FNYEAQ. The CDR3 nucleotides read TGTGCCAGCAGCCTCGGGATAACGGTAAATGAGCAGTTCTTC. Its protein product is CASSLGITVNEQFF.

V usage is TRBV2 and J usage is TRBJ2-7; possible D gene TRBD2, 5 bases. The CDR3 covers 15 residues. Trimming shortened V by 1 base and J by 2 bases, and 12 bases separated the two germline ends. The germline V gene encodes CDR1 SNHLY and CDR2 FYNNEI. The CDR3 reads CASSEGSSQTYEQYF. The CDR3 DNA is TGTGCCAGCAGTGAAGGCTCTAGCCAAACCTACGAGCAGTACTTC.

This CDR3 is CASSHFGSIYGYTF. The CDR3 DNA is TGTGCCAGCAGCCACTTTGGGTCGATCTATGGCTACACCTTC. This chain links TRBV5-6 with TRBJ1-2; D gene unclear. The CDR3 spans 14 residues. Trimming cost V 4 bases and J 4 bases, with 14 bases left between them. In germline, CDR1 is SGHDT, CDR2 YYEEEE.

V usage is TRBV27 and J usage is TRBJ1-2, with 7 nucleotides matching TRBD1. The CDR3 is made up of 14 amino acids. The V segment lost 7 bases and the J segment 0 bases; nucleotides outside the gene matches: 5. Germline assignment: CDR1 MNHEY and CDR2 SMNVEV (reference sequence). The CDR3 nucleotides are TGTGCCAGCACCTCCGGGACAGCTAACTATGGCTACACCTTC. It yields the protein CASTSGTANYGYTF.

This chain connects TRBV6-1 to TRBJ1-5, with 7 nucleotides matching TRBD1. V lost 5 bases to trimming and J lost 6 bases; unmatched junction nucleotides: 16. This CDR3 has 17 amino acids. Germline loops: CDR1 MNHNS, CDR2 SASEGT. CDR3 bases: TGTGCCAGCAGTCCCTTCCACCGACAGGGAAAGGTTCAGCCCCAGCATTTT. It encodes CASSPFHRQGKVQPQHF.

The gene calls are TRBV29-1 and TRBJ2-6, with D perhaps given as TRBD1 or TRBD2 (6 bases each). Trimming took off 1 base at V and 0 bases at J, with 13 bases between the two ends. The CDR3 spans 17 residues. Germline loops: CDR1 SQVTM, CDR2 ANQGSEA. In DNA form, the CDR3 reads TGCAGCGTTGAAGGCCGGGGGCTCCACTCTGGGGCCAACGTCCTGACTTTC. Protein product: CSVEGRGLHSGANVLTF.

The chain carries TRBV27 and TRBJ2-5; D is ambiguous. Trimming cost V 1 base and J 0 bases, with 6 bases left between them. The CDR3 covers 14 residues. CDR1 MNHEY and CDR2 SMNVEV come from the germline V gene (reference sequence). The CDR3 loop is CASSLFRNQETQYF. CDR3 sequence (DNA): TGTGCCAGCAGTTTATTCAGAAACCAAGAGACCCAGTACTTC.

The V call is TRBV9, the J call TRBJ1-2; D remains ambiguous. CDR3 length: 11 residues. Trimming pared 4 bases from V and 4 bases from J, leaving 5 bases between. Germline V lookup: CDR1 SGDLS, CDR2 YYNGEE. The CDR3 nucleotides are TGTGCCAGCAGCTCTGTCTATGGCTACACCTTC. This codes for CASSSVYGYTF.

V gene TRBV12-3 or TRBV12-4 combines with J gene TRBJ2-2; D might be TRBD1 (7 bases). The CDR3 consists of 14 residues. Trimming removed 5 bases at V and 8 bases at J, with 15 bases between. The CDR3, as DNA: TGTGCCAGCAGTCCGGGACAGCGGGCAGGGGAGCTGTTTTTT. This sequence encodes CASSPGQRAGELFF.

The rearrangement joins TRBV7-3 to TRBJ1-5; unclear D gene. Trimming took off 8 bases at V and 4 bases at J, with 18 bases between the two ends. The CDR3 is 15 amino acids. Germline V gives CDR1 SGHTA, CDR2 FQGTGA. The CDR3: CASSHSMGGNQPQHF. CDR3 nucleotides: TGTGCCAGCTCTCATTCCATGGGTGGTAATCAGCCCCAGCATTTT.